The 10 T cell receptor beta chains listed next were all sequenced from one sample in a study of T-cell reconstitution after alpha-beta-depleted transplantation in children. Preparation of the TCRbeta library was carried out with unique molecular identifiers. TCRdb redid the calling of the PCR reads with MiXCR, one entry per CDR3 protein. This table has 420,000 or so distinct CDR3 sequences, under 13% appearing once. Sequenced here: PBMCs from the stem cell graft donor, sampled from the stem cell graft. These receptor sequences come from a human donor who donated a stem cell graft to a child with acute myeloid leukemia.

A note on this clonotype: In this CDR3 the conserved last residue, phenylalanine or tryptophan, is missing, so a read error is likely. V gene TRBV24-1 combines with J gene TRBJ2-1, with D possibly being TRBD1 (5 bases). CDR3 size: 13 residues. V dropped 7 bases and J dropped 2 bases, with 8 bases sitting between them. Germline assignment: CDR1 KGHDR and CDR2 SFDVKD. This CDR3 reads CATSRTPYNEQFL. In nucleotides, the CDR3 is TGTGCCACCAGCCGGACACCCTACAATGAGCAGTTCTTG.

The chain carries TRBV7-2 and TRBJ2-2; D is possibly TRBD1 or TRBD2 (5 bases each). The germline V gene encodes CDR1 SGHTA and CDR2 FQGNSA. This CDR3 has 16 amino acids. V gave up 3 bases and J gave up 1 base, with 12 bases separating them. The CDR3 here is CASSFGGLRNTGELFF. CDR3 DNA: TGTGCCAGCAGCTTTGGGGGATTAAGGAACACCGGGGAGCTGTTTTTT.

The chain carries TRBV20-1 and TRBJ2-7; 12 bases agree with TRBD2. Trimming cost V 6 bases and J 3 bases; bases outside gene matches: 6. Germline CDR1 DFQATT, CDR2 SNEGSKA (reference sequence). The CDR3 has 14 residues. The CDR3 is CSAATSGGFYEQYV. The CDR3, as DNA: TGCAGTGCCGCCACTAGCGGGGGGTTCTACGAGCAGTACGTC.

The CDR3 spells CSVEDGYQETQYF. The CDR3 nucleotides are TGCAGCGTTGAGGACGGCTACCAAGAGACCCAGTACTTC. The genes are TRBV29-1 and TRBJ2-5; D unclear. Germline-derived CDR1 and CDR2 are SQVTM and ANQGSEA. Trimming shortened V by 3 bases and J by 0 bases, and 8 bases separated the two germline ends. This CDR3 has 13 amino acids.

Written as DNA, the CDR3 is TGTGCCAGCAGGAAATCAGGGGGCAAGGATACGCAGTATTTT. This encodes CASRKSGGKDTQYF. The V and J genes are TRBV11-2 and TRBJ2-3, with TRBD1 matching over 8 bases. V gave up 6 bases and J gave up 6 bases; unmatched junction bases: 8. Germline assignment: CDR1 SGHAT and CDR2 FQNNGV. There are 14 residues in the CDR3.

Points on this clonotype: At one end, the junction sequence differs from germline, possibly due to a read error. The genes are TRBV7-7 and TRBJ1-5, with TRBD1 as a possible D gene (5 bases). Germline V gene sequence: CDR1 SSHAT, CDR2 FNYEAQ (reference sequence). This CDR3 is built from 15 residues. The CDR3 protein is CASSLQESCNQPQHF. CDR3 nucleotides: TGTGCTAGCAGCTTACAGGAATCGTGCAATCAGCCCCAGCATTTT. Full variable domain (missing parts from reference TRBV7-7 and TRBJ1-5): GAGVSQSPRYKVTKRGQDVTLRCDPISSHATLYWYQQALGQGPEFLTYFNYEAQPDKSGLPSDRFSAERPEGSISTLTIQRTEQRDSAMYRCASSLQESCNQPQHFGDGTRLSIL.

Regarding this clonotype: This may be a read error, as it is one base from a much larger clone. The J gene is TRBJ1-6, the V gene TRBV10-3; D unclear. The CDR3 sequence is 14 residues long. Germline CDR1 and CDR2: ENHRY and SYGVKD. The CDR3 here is CAISLGTANSRLHF. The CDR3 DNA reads TGTGCCATCAGTCTGGGAACCGCTAATTCACGCCTCCACTTT.

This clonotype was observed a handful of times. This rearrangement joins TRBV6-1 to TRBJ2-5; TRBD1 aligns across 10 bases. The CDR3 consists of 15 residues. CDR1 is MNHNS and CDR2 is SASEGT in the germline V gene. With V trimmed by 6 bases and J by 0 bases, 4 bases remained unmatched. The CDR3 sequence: CASRQGQGHQETQYF. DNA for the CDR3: TGTGCCAGCAGACAGGGACAGGGGCACCAAGAGACCCAGTACTTC.

The CDR3 is CASSIAGTYNSPLHF. CDR3 coding DNA: TGTGCCAGTAGTATAGCCGGGACTTATAATTCACCCCTCCACTTT. The chain is built from TRBV19 and TRBJ1-6, with a weak D call TRBD1 (5 bases). The V gene lost 1 base and the J gene lost 4 bases, with 8 bases spanning the gap. The CDR3 runs 15 residues. The germline V gene has CDR1 LNHDA and CDR2 SQIVND (reference sequence).

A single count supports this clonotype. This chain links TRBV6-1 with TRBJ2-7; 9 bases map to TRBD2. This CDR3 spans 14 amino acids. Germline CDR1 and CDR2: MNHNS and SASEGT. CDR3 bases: TGTGCCACCAGTCCAGGACTAGCGCCCTACGAGCAGTACGTC. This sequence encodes CATSPGLAPYEQYV.